These 4 T cell receptor beta chains came from one sample sequenced in a study of a mutant IDH1 vaccine in newly diagnosed glioma (dated by TCRdb to the early 2020s). To prepare the library, the immunoSEQ multiplex PCR assay was applied. TCRdb holds this immuneACCESS table with in-frame rearrangements only. Some clones are missing; in checked studies, unresolved V genes explain under half, and the rest has no known cause. Within this sample are tens of thousands of clones, with 60% to 80% of them counted one time only. Less than 6.5% of the sample comes from the top ten. The time point label corresponds to: week 47, end of study. A 20-mer mutant IDH1 peptide at 300 micrograms in Montanide made up each vaccine dose, which was injected subcutaneously together with topical imiquimod. These TCRs are of unknown antigen specificity. The sample was PBMCs, taken from a glioma patient whose treatment included an IDH1 peptide vaccine. Receptor source: a man aged 50-59 years with glioma.

The chain combines TRBV5-1 with TRBJ1-6, with TRBD1 identical over 7 bases. This CDR3 has 15 amino acids. Germline V gives CDR1 SGHRS, CDR2 YFSETQ. J lost 6 bases, V lost 1 base, and 4 bases had no gene match. CDR3: CASSLNAGGNSPLHF. The CDR3 DNA sequence: TGCGCCAGCAGCTTGAACGCAGGGGGTAATTCACCCCTCCACTTT.

This clone was observed once. The V and J genes are TRBV29-1 and TRBJ2-3; D remains ambiguous. The CDR3 loop spans 13 amino acids. Per germline, CDR1 SQVTM and CDR2 ANQGSEA. Trimming shortened V by 3 bases and J by 0 bases, and 7 bases separated the two germline ends. CDR3 protein: CSVDGLSTDTQYF. The CDR3 coding sequence is TGCAGCGTTGATGGTTTAAGCACAGATACGCAGTATTTT.

V is TRBV20-1 and J is TRBJ1-5; D not resolved. From germline, CDR1 is DFQATT and CDR2 SNEGSKA (reference sequence). There are 11 residues in the CDR3. Between the trimmed V and J ends, which lost 2 bases and 7 bases, there was a span of 6 bases. CDR3: CSARKGQPQHF. The CDR3 DNA sequence: TGCAGTGCTAGAAAGGGACAGCCCCAGCATTTT.

This clone was seen more than once but under ten times. The chain carries TRBV7-2 and TRBJ1-1; possible D gene TRBD1, 5 bases. Germline CDR1 is SGHTA and CDR2 is FQGNSA. The CDR3 runs to 14 residues. V lost 5 bases, J lost 1 base, and 11 bases lay in between. Here the CDR3 DNA reads TGTGCCAGCAGCGTGTGGGGCGGGAACACTGAAGCTTTCTTT. Protein: CASSVWGGNTEAFF.